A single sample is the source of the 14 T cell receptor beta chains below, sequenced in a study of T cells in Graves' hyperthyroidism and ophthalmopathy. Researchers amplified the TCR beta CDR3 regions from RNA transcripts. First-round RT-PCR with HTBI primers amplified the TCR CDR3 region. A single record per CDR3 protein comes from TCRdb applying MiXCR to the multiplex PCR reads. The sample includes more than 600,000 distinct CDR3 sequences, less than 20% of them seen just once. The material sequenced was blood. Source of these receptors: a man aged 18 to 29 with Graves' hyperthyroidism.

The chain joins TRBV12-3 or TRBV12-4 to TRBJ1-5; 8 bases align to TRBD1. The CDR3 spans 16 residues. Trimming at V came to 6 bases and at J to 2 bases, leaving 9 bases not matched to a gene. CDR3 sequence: CASSSKTGDGNQPQHF. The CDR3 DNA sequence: TGTGCCAGCAGCTCCAAGACAGGGGATGGCAATCAGCCCCAGCATTTT.

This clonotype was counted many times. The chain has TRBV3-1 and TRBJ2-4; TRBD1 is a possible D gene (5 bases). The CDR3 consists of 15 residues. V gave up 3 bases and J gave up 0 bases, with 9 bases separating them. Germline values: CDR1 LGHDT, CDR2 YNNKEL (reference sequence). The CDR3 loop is CASSHGHPAKNIQYF. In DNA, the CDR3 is TGTGCCAGCAGCCACGGACACCCAGCCAAAAACATTCAGTACTTC.

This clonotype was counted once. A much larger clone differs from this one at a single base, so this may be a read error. The CDR3 region has the DNA TGCAGTGCTGCCCGGGTAGCGTGGACCACAGATACGCAGTATTTT. It codes for CSAARVAWTTDTQYF. The chain uses TRBV20-1 and TRBJ2-3, with D perhaps matching TRBD2 (5 bases). Germline assignment: CDR1 DFQATT and CDR2 SNEGSKA (reference sequence). The ends were cut back, 5 bases at V and 2 bases at J, with 17 bases in the middle. The CDR3 has 15 residues.

The CDR3 loop reads CASSPGGSEAFF. The CDR3 DNA sequence: TGTGCCAGTAGCCCGGGGGGCTCTGAAGCTTTCTTT. This chain connects TRBV19 to TRBJ1-1, with a possible D match to TRBD1 (6 bases). From germline, CDR1 is LNHDA and CDR2 SQIVND (reference sequence). The CDR3 covers 12 residues. Trimming took off 6 bases at V and 6 bases at J, with 11 bases between the two ends.

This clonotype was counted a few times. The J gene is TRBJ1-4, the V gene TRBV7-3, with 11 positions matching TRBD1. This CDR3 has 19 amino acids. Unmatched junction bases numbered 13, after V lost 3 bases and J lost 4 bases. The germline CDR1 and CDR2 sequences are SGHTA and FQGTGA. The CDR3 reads CASSFNPAGTGGDNEKLFF. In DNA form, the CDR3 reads TGTGCCAGCAGCTTTAACCCCGCCGGGACAGGGGGTGATAATGAAAAACTGTTTTTT.

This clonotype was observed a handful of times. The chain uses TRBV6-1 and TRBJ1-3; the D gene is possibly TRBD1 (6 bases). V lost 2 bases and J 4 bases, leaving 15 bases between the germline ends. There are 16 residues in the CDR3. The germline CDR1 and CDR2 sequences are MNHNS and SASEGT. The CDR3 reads CASSENFRGGGNTIYF. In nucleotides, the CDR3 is TGTGCCAGCAGTGAAAATTTCAGGGGCGGGGGAAACACCATATATTTT.

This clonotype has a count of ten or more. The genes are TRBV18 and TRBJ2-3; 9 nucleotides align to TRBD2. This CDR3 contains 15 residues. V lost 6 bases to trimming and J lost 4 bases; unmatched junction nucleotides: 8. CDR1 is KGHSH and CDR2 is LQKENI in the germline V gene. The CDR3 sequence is CASSRTGLASDTQYF. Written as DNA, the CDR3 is TGTGCCAGCTCGAGAACAGGACTAGCGTCAGATACGCAGTATTTT.

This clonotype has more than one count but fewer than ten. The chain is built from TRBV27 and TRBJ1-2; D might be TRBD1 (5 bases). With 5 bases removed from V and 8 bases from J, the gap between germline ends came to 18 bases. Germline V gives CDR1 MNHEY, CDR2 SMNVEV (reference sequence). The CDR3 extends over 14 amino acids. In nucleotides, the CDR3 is TGTGCCAGCAGTACCCGACGAGGGACGGGCGGCTACACCTTC. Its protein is CASSTRRGTGGYTF.

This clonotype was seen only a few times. The chain's CDR3 is CASTYGIVLTSGSYNEQFF. The CDR3 nucleotides read TGTGCCAGCACCTACGGTATTGTCCTGACTAGCGGCTCCTACAATGAGCAGTTCTTC. The chain is built from TRBV12-3 or TRBV12-4 and TRBJ2-1, with 9 nucleotides matching TRBD2. The V gene end was trimmed by 7 bases and the J gene end by 0 bases; junction bases not matched to a gene: 16. The CDR3 loop spans 19 amino acids.

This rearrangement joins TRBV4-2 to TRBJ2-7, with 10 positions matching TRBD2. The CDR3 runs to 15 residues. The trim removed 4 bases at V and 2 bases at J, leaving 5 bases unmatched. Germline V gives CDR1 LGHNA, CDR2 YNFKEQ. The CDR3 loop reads CASSPRTSGPYEQYF. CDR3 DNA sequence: TGTGCCAGCAGCCCGCGGACTAGCGGTCCCTACGAGCAGTACTTC.

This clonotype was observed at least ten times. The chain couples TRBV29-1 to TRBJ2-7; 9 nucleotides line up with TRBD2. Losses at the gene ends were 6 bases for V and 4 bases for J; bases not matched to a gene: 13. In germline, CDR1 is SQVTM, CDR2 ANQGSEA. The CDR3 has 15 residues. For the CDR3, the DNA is TGCAGCGTCCTACTCAGTAGCGGGAGCTTGTACGAGCAGTACTTC. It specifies CSVLLSSGSLYEQYF.

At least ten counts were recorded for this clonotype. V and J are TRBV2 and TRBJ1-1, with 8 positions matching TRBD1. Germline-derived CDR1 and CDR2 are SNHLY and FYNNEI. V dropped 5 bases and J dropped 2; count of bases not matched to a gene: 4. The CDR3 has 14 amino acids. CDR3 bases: TGTGCCAGCAGTCAGACAGGGGTTAACACTGAAGCTTTCTTT. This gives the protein CASSQTGVNTEAFF. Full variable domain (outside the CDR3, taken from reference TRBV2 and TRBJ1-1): EPEVTQTPSHQVTQMGQEVILRCVPISNHLYFYWYRQILGQKVEFLVSFYNNEISEKSEIFDDQFSVERPDGSNFTLKIRSTKLEDSAMYFCASSQTGVNTEAFFGQGTRLTVV.

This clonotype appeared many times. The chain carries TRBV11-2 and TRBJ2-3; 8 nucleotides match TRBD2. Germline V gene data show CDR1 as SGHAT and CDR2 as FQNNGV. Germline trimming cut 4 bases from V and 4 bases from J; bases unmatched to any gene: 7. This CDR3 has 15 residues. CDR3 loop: CASSSLREVADTQYF. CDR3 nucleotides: TGTGCCAGCAGCTCCTTGCGGGAGGTGGCAGATACGCAGTATTTT.

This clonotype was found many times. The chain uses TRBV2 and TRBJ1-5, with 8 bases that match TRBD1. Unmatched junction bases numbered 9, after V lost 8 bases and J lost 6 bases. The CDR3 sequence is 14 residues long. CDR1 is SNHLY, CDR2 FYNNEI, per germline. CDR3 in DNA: TGTGCCAGCTCCGGGACAGGAGAGATTCAGCCCCAGCATTTT. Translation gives CASSGTGEIQPQHF. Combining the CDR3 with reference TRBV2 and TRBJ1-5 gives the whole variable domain EPEVTQTPSHQVTQMGQEVILRCVPISNHLYFYWYRQILGQKVEFLVSFYNNEISEKSEIFDDQFSVERPDGSNFTLKIRSTKLEDSAMYFCASSGTGEIQPQHFGDGTRLSIL.